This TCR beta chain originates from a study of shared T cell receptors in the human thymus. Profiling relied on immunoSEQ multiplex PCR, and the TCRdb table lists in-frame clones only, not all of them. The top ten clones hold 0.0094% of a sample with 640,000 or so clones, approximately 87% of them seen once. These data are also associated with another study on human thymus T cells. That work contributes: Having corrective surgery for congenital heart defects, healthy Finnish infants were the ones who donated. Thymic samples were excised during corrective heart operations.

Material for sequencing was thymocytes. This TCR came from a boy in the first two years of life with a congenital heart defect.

The CDR3 region is CASFRVGGEKLFF. The CDR3 DNA reads TGTGCCAGCTTTCGTGTGGGAGGTGAAAAACTGTTTTTT. This chain joins TRBV2 and TRBJ1-4; D is uncertain. Germline assignment: CDR1 SNHLY and CDR2 FYNNEI. V gave up 8 bases and J gave up 7 bases, with 14 bases separating them. This CDR3 is 13 amino acids long.